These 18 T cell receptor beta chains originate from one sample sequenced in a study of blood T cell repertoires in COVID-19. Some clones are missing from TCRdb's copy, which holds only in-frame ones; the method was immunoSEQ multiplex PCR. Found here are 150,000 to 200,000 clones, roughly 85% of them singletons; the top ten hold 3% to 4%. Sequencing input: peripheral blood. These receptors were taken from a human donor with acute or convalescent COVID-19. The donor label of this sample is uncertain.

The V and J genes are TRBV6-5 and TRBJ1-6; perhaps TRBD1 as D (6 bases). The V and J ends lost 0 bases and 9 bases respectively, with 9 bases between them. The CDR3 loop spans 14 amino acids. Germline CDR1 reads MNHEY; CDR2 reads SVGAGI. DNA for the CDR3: TGTGCCAGCAGTTACTCCGGGGGGGCTTCACCCCTCCACTTT. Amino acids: CASSYSGGASPLHF.

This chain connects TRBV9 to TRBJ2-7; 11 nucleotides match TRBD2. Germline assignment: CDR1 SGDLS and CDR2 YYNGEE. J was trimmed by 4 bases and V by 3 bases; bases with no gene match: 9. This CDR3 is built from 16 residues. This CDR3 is CASSGSSGGHPYEQYF. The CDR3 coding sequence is TGTGCCAGCAGCGGCTCTAGCGGGGGGCACCCTTACGAGCAGTACTTC.

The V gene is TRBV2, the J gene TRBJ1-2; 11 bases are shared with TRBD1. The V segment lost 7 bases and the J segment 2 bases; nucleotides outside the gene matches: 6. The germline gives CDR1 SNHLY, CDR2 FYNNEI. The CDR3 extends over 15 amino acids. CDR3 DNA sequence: TGTGCCAGCACCACCGGACAGGGGGCGAACTATGGCTACACCTTC. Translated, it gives CASTTGQGANYGYTF.

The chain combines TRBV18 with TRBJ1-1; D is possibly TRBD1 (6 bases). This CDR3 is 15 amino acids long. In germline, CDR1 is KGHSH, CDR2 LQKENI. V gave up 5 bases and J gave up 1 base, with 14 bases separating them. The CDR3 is CASSTGSGTNTEAFF. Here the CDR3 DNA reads TGTGCCAGCTCAACAGGGTCGGGGACGAACACTGAAGCTTTCTTT.

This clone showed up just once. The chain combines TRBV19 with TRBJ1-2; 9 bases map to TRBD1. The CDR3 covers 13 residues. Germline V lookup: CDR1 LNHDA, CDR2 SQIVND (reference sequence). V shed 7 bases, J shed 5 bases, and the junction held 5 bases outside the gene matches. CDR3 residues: CASTGTGSYGYTF. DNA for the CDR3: TGTGCCAGTACGGGGACAGGGAGTTATGGCTACACCTTC. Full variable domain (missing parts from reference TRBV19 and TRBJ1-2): DGGITQSPKYLFRKEGQNVTLSCEQNLNHDAMYWYRQDPGQGLRLIYYSQIVNDFQKGDIAEGYSVSREKKESFPLTVTSAQKNPTAFYLCASTGTGSYGYTFGSGTRLTVV.

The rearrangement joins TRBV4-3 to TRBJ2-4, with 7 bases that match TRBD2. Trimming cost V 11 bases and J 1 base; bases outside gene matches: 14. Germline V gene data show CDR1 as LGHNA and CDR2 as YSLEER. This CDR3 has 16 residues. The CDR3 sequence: CASPAGRHAAKNIQYF. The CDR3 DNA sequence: TGCGCCTCGCCAGCGGGGCGGCATGCGGCCAAAAACATTCAGTACTTC.

The CDR3 DNA reads TGCGCCAGCAGCCAGCTAACAGGGGGCGAAATGAACACTGAAGCTTTCTTT. Residues: CASSQLTGGEMNTEAFF. The V gene is TRBV4-1, the J gene TRBJ1-1; 9 nucleotides agree with TRBD1. J gave up 0 bases and V 3 bases, and 8 bases lay outside the gene matches. The CDR3 totals 17 residues. Germline assignment: CDR1 MGHRA and CDR2 YSYEKL.

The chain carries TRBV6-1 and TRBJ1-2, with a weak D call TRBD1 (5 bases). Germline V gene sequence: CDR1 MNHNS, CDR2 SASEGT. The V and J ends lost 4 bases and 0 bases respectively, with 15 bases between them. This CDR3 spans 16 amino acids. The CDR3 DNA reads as TGTGCCAGCAGTGTACCCCGGGGGAATACTAACTATGGCTACACCTTC. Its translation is CASSVPRGNTNYGYTF.

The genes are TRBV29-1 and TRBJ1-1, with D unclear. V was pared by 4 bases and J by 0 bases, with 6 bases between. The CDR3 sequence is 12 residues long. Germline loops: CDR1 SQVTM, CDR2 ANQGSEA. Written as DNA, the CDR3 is TGCAGCGTTGCGTTCGTGAACACTGAAGCTTTCTTT. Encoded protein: CSVAFVNTEAFF.

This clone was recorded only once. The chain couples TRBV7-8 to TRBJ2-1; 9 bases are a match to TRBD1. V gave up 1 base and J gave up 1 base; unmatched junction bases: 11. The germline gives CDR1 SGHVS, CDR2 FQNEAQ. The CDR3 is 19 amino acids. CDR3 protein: CASSLDKSQQGASYNEQFF. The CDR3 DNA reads TGTGCCAGCAGCTTAGATAAGAGCCAACAGGGGGCGTCCTACAATGAGCAGTTCTTC.

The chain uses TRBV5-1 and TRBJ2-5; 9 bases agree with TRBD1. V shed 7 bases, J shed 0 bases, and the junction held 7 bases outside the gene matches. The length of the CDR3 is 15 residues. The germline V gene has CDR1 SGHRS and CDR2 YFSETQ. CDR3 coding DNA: TGCGCCAGCCTCAAGGGACAGGGAGACCAAGAGACCCAGTACTTC. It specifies CASLKGQGDQETQYF.

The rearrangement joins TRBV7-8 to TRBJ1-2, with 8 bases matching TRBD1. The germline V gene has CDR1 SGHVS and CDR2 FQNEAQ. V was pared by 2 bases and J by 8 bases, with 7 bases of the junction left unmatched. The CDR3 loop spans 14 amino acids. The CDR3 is CASSLLRQGHGYTF. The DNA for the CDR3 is TGTGCCAGCAGCTTACTTCGACAGGGGCACGGCTACACCTTC.

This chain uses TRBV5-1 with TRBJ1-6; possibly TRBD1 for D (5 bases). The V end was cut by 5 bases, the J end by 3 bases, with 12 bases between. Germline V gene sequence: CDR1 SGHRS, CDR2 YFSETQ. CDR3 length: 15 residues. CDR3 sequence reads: CASSDGQNYNSPLHF. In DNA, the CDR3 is TGCGCCAGCAGTGACGGACAAAACTATAATTCACCCCTCCACTTT.

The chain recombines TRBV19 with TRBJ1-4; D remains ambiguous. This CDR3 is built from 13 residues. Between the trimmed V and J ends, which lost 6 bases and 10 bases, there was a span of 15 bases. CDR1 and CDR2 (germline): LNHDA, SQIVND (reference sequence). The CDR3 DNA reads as TGTGCCAGTAGAGACGCCAACGAGGGAAAACTGTTTTTT. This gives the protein CASRDANEGKLFF.

CDR3 loop: CASSEGSRTDTQYF. CDR3 bases: TGCGCCAGCAGCGAAGGGAGTCGCACAGATACGCAGTATTTT. The chain has TRBV5-1 and TRBJ2-3; maybe TRBD2 (5 bases). CDR1 is SGHRS, CDR2 YFSETQ, per germline. Trimming shortened V by 4 bases and J by 1 base, and 10 bases separated the two germline ends. This CDR3 contains 14 residues.

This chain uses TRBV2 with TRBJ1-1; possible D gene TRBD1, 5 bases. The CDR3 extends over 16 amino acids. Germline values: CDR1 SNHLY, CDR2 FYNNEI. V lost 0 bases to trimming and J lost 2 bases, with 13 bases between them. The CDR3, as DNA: TGTGCCAGCAGTGAAGCGCTTACAGGACTAAACACTGAAGCTTTCTTT. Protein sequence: CASSEALTGLNTEAFF.

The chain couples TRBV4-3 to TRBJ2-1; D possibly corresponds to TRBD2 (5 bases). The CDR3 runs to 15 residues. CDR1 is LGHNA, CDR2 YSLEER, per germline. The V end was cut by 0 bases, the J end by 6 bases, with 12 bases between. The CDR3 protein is CASSQDPLARNEQFF. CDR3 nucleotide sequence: TGCGCCAGCAGCCAAGATCCCCTAGCCCGCAATGAGCAGTTCTTC.

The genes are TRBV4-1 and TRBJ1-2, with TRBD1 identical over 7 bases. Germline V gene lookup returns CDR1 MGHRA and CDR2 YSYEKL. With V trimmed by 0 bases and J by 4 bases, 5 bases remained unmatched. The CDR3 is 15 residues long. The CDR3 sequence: CASSQDPRDSYGYTF. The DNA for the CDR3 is TGCGCCAGCAGCCAAGACCCCCGGGACAGCTATGGCTACACCTTC.